These T cell receptor beta chains were read from a single sample in a study of T cells in localized non-small cell lung cancer. Data came from immunoSEQ multiplex PCR; TCRdb stores just in-frame clones and leaves some out. This sample yields just over 1,500 clones, of which about 25% are seen a single time; under 20% belongs to the top ten. This specimen consisted of normal lung tissue next to the tumor, obtained before any cancer treatment. Every receptor here comes from a female donor at least 60 years old with stage I lung adenocarcinoma. Both conserved end residues are part of each CDR3. D genes are given only for firm matches. Rows give clone size only sometimes, using once, few, many, or a class for an expanded clone.

>-|TRBV11-3|medium-sized|TRBJ2-5
TGTGCCAGCAGCTTAGGAGAAGGCGGAGTGGAGACCCAGTACTTC
CASSLGEGGVETQYF
>TRBD1|TRBV5-1|-|TRBJ1-2
TGCGCCAGCAGCCCAAGACAGGGGAACTATGGCTACACCTTC
CASSPRQGNYGYTF
>TRBD1|TRBV25-1|-|TRBJ1-1
TGTGCCAGCAGCGAATACGGGACAGGGAAAGGGGAGAACACTGAAGCTTTCTTT
CASSEYGTGKGENTEAFF
>TRBD1|TRBV11-3|-|TRBJ2-7
TGTGCCAGCAGCTTTCCCGGGACAGGAGCCTACGAGCAGTACTTC
CASSFPGTGAYEQYF
>TRBD1|TRBV19|-|TRBJ1-2
TGTGCCAGTAGTGCAGAGACAGGGCCTGGCTATGGCTACACCTTC
CASSAETGPGYGYTF
>TRBD1|TRBV11-3|-|TRBJ2-5
TGTGCCAGCAGTTCCGGGACAGGGGCGCAAGAGACCCAGTACTTC
CASSSGTGAQETQYF
>-|TRBV14|few|TRBJ2-7
TGTGCCAGCAGCCAGAGTTACGAGCAGTACTTC
CASSQSYEQYF
>TRBD2|TRBV11-3|few|TRBJ2-2
TGTGCCAGCAGCCCAGGAGTAGCGGGGGATTCGGCCGGGGAGCTGTTTTTT
CASSPGVAGDSAGELFF
>-|TRBV11-3|few|TRBJ2-7
TGTGCCAGCAGCCCAGGGTTACCATCCTACGAGCAGTACTTC
CASSPGLPSYEQYF
>TRBD1|TRBV30|-|TRBJ1-3
TGTGCCTGGTCGACAGGGGAAGGAAACACCATATATTTT
CAWSTGEGNTIYF
>TRBD1|TRBV15|-|TRBJ1-2
TGTGCCACCAGCAGAGGAACAGGGGGATATGGCTACACCTTC
CATSRGTGGYGYTF
>TRBD2|TRBV7-6|few|TRBJ2-5
TGTGCCAGCAGCCCCCGGACTAGCGGGAGCTATGAGACCCAGTACTTC
CASSPRTSGSYETQYF
>-|TRBV5-1|-|TRBJ1-1
TGCGCCAGCAGCTCCGCAACAGGGTTTTTGATGAACACTGAAGCTTTCTTT
CASSSATGFLMNTEAFF
>-|TRBV6-8|-|TRBJ2-7
TGTGCCATCAGTGTAAATAGCAACGAGCAGTACTTC
CAISVNSNEQYF
>-|TRBV6-8|-|TRBJ2-7
TGTGCCAGCAGTGTCCAGGGCGCTGTTCTCTCCTACGAGCAGTACTTC
CASSVQGAVLSYEQYF
>-|TRBV11-3|few|TRBJ1-5
TGTGCCAGCAGCTTGGGAGACCGCTACAATCAGCCCCAGCATTTT
CASSLGDRYNQPQHF
>-|TRBV19|few|TRBJ1-1
TGTGCCAGTAAAACGGGGAACACTGAAGCTTTCTTT
CASKTGNTEAFF
>-|TRBV9|few|TRBJ2-7
TGTGCCAGCAGCGTAGACGGGGGCTCCTACGAGCAGTACTTC
CASSVDGGSYEQYF
>-|TRBV30|-|TRBJ1-3
TGTGCCTGGAGTGTCAACTCTGGAAACACCATATATTTT
CAWSVNSGNTIYF
>-|TRBV6-1|few|TRBJ2-7
TGTGCCAGCAGTGAAGAGGGGGGGCCGGGGTACGAGCAGTACTTC
CASSEEGGPGYEQYF
>TRBD1|TRBV11-3|few|TRBJ1-1
TGTGCCAGCAGCTTTTTGGGGGGGACAGAAAACACTGAAGCTTTCTTT
CASSFLGGTENTEAFF
>-|TRBV6-8|few|TRBJ2-5
TGTGCCAGCAGTGCACTTGGGGAGACCCAGTACTTC
CASSALGETQYF
>TRBD1|TRBV19|-|TRBJ1-2
TGTGCCAGTAGTATAGATATGTCAGGGGGCTGGAGTGGCTACACCTTC
CASSIDMSGGWSGYTF
>TRBD1|TRBV5-1|-|TRBJ2-7
TGCGCCAGCAGCCAACCTCCGGGACAGGCTTACTACGAGCAGTACTTC
CASSQPPGQAYYEQYF
>-|TRBV6-8|-|TRBJ2-3
TGTGCCAGCAGTGCGGGTGCCACAGATACGCAGTATTTT
CASSAGATDTQYF
>-|TRBV11-3|few|TRBJ2-1
TGTGCCAGCAGCTCGGTCCGCTTGGGCGGTGAGCAGTTCTTC
CASSSVRLGGEQFF
>-|TRBV12-5|-|TRBJ2-1
TGTGCTAGTGGTTGGGGGATGTCGGTCAATAACAATGAGCAGTTCTTC
CASGWGMSVNNNEQFF
>-|TRBV5-1|-|TRBJ2-7
TGCGCCAGCAGCTGGGGTGGGGATTCCTACGAGCAGTACTTC
CASSWGGDSYEQYF
>TRBD1|TRBV6-4|-|TRBJ2-7
TGTGCCAGCAGCTCACGGACAGGGAAAGTCGAGCAGTACTTC
CASSSRTGKVEQYF
>-|TRBV5-1|-|TRBJ2-7
TGCGCCAGCAGCTTGGGGGGGGACAGCTCCTACGAGCAGTACTTC
CASSLGGDSSYEQYF